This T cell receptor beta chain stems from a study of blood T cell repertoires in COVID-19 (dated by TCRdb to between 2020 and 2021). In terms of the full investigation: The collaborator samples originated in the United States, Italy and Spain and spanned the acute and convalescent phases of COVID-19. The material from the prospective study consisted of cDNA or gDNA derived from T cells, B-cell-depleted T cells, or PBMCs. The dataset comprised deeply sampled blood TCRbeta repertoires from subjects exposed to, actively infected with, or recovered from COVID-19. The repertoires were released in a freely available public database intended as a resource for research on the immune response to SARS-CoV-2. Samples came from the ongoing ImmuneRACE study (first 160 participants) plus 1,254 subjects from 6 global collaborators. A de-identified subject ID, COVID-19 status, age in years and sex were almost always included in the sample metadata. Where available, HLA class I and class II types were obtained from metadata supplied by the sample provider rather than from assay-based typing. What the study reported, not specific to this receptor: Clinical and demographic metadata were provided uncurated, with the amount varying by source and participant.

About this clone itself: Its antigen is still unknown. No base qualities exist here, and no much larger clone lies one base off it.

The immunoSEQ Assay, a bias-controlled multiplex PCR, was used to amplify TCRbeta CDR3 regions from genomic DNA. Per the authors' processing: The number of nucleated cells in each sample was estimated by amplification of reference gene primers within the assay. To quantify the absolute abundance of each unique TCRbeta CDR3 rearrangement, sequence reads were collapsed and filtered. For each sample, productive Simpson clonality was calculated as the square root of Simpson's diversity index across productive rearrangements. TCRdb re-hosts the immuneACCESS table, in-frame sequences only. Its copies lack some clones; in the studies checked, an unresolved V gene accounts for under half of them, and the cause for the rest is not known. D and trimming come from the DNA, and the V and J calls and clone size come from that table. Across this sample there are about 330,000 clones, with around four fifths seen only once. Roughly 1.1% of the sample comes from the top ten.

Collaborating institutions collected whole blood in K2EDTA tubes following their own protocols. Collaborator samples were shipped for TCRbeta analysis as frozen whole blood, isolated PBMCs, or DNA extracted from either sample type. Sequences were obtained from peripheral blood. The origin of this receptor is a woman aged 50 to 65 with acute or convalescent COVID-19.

At the DNA level, the sequence is TGCAGCGTACCCTCGGGAGTGGGAAACACTGAAGCTTTCTTT. It translates to CSVPSGVGNTEAFF. This chain joins TRBV29-1 to TRBJ1-1; there is no confident call for the D gene. The germline V gene supplies CDR1 SQVTM and CDR2 ANQGSEA. From cysteine to phenylalanine, the CDR3 is 14 amino acids long. The CDR3 DNA has 42 bases and is translated from base 1. V sheds 6 bases and J sheds 2 bases, leaving 16 bases between their ends.